A selection of T cell receptor beta chains follows, all from one sample in a study of CD8 T cells in ankylosing spondylitis. MiXCR, applied by TCRdb to the 5' RACE reads, yields one record per CDR3 protein. This sample yields under 450,000 distinct CDR3 sequences, of which 15% to 20% are seen a single time; just over 1% belongs to the top ten. Sequenced: blood, either unsorted or a sorted T cell fraction (not recorded which). The receptors were sampled from a male donor with ankylosing spondylitis. Both conserved end residues are part of each CDR3. Fields, in order: V gene, J gene, D gene, clone size, CDR3 protein, CDR3 DNA. D genes are given only for firm matches. Some rows have no size entry. The others give once, few or many, or a class for an expanded clone.

V: TRBV18
J: TRBJ2-6
D: .
size: .
CDR3: CASSPKGRANSGANVLTF
DNA: TGTGCCAGCTCACCAAAGGGCAGGGCAAACTCTGGGGCCAACGTCCTGACTTTC

V: TRBV24-1
J: TRBJ1-5
D: .
size: .
CDR3: CATSDGRGPLGPSNQPQHF
DNA: TGTGCCACCAGTGATGGGAGGGGACCGTTGGGGCCGAGCAATCAGCCCCAGCATTTT

V: TRBV15
J: TRBJ2-1
D: .
size: .
CDR3: CATSREGSGAKNEQFF
DNA: TGTGCCACCAGCAGAGAGGGTAGCGGAGCTAAAAATGAGCAGTTCTTC

V: TRBV29-1
J: TRBJ1-2
D: .
size: few
CDR3: CSVEDYGYTF
DNA: TGCAGCGTTGAAGACTATGGCTACACCTTC

V: TRBV12-3/TRBV12-4
J: TRBJ1-4
D: .
size: .
CDR3: CASSRDRTTTNEKLFF
DNA: TGTGCCAGCAGTCGGGACCGTACTACAACTAATGAAAAACTGTTTTTT

V: TRBV3-1
J: TRBJ1-3
D: .
size: few
CDR3: CASSQTFSTGKGNTIYF
DNA: TGTGCCAGCAGCCAAACTTTTAGTACAGGGAAAGGAAACACCATATATTTT

V: TRBV20-1
J: TRBJ2-4
D: .
size: few
CDR3: CSARDPTRGPRNIQYF
DNA: TGCAGTGCTAGAGATCCGACCCGGGGGCCCCGGAACATTCAGTACTTC

V: TRBV9
J: TRBJ1-2
D: .
size: .
CDR3: CASSVAGIYTF
DNA: TGTGCCAGCAGCGTAGCAGGAATCTACACCTTC

V: TRBV12-3/TRBV12-4
J: TRBJ1-6
D: .
size: many
CDR3: CASSPEGDSPLHF
DNA: TGTGCCAGCAGTCCCGAGGGGGATTCACCCCTCCACTTT

V: TRBV10-3
J: TRBJ1-1
D: .
size: .
CDR3: CAISRQMENTEAFF
DNA: TGTGCCATCAGCCGACAGATGGAGAACACTGAAGCTTTCTTT

V: TRBV27
J: TRBJ1-5
D: .
size: few
CDR3: CASKGGSGNQPQHF
DNA: TGTGCCAGCAAAGGGGGTTCCGGCAATCAGCCCCAGCATTTT

V: TRBV2
J: TRBJ1-2
D: .
size: .
CDR3: CASALRTNYGYTF
DNA: TGTGCCAGCGCCTTGAGAACTAACTATGGCTACACCTTC

V: TRBV5-1
J: TRBJ1-5
D: .
size: few
CDR3: CASSLTPGVQPQHF
DNA: TGCGCCAGCAGCCTAACACCAGGGGTTCAGCCCCAGCATTTT

V: TRBV5-1
J: TRBJ2-3
D: TRBD2
size: .
CDR3: CASSSSTSGTQYF
DNA: TGCGCCAGCAGCTCATCGACTAGCGGTACGCAGTATTTT

V: TRBV29-1
J: TRBJ1-4
D: .
size: few
CDR3: CSVTGPTTNEKLFF
DNA: TGCAGCGTAACAGGGCCCACAACTAATGAAAAACTGTTTTTT

V: TRBV20-1
J: TRBJ2-1
D: .
size: .
CDR3: CSAIEGGATYNEQFF
DNA: TGCAGTGCTATAGAGGGAGGAGCTACCTACAATGAGCAGTTCTTC

V: TRBV11-3
J: TRBJ1-1
D: .
size: few
CDR3: CASSLDGQKNTEAFF
DNA: TGTGCCAGCAGCTTAGACGGACAGAAGAACACTGAAGCTTTCTTT

V: TRBV20-1
J: TRBJ1-2
D: TRBD1
size: few
CDR3: CSASGGQGKYGYTF
DNA: TGCAGTGCTAGCGGGGGACAGGGAAAATATGGCTACACCTTC

V: TRBV12-3/TRBV12-4
J: TRBJ2-1
D: TRBD1
size: many
CDR3: CASSGTAYYNEQFF
DNA: TGTGCCAGCAGCGGGACAGCCTACTACAATGAGCAGTTCTTC

V: TRBV11-2
J: TRBJ2-3
D: .
size: many
CDR3: CASSPKDTTQYF
DNA: TGTGCCAGCAGCCCTAAGGACACTACGCAGTATTTT

V: TRBV13
J: TRBJ2-5
D: .
size: few
CDR3: CASSLSGWGAQETQYF
DNA: TGTGCCAGCAGCTTATCAGGGTGGGGGGCCCAAGAGACCCAGTACTTC

V: TRBV27
J: TRBJ2-3
D: .
size: few
CDR3: CASSLWTERDTQYF
DNA: TGTGCCAGCAGTTTATGGACCGAACGTGATACGCAGTATTTT